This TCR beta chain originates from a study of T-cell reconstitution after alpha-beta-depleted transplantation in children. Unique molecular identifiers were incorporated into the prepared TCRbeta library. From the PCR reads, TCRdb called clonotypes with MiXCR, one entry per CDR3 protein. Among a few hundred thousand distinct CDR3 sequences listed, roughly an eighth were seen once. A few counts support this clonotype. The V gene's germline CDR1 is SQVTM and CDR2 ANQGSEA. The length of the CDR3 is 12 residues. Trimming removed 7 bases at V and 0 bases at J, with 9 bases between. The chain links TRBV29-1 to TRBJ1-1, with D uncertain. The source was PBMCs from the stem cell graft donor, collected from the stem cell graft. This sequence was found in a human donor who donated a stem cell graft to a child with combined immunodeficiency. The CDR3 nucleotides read TGCAGCGACCAGACGATGAACACTGAAGCTTTCTTT. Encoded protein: CSDQTMNTEAFF.